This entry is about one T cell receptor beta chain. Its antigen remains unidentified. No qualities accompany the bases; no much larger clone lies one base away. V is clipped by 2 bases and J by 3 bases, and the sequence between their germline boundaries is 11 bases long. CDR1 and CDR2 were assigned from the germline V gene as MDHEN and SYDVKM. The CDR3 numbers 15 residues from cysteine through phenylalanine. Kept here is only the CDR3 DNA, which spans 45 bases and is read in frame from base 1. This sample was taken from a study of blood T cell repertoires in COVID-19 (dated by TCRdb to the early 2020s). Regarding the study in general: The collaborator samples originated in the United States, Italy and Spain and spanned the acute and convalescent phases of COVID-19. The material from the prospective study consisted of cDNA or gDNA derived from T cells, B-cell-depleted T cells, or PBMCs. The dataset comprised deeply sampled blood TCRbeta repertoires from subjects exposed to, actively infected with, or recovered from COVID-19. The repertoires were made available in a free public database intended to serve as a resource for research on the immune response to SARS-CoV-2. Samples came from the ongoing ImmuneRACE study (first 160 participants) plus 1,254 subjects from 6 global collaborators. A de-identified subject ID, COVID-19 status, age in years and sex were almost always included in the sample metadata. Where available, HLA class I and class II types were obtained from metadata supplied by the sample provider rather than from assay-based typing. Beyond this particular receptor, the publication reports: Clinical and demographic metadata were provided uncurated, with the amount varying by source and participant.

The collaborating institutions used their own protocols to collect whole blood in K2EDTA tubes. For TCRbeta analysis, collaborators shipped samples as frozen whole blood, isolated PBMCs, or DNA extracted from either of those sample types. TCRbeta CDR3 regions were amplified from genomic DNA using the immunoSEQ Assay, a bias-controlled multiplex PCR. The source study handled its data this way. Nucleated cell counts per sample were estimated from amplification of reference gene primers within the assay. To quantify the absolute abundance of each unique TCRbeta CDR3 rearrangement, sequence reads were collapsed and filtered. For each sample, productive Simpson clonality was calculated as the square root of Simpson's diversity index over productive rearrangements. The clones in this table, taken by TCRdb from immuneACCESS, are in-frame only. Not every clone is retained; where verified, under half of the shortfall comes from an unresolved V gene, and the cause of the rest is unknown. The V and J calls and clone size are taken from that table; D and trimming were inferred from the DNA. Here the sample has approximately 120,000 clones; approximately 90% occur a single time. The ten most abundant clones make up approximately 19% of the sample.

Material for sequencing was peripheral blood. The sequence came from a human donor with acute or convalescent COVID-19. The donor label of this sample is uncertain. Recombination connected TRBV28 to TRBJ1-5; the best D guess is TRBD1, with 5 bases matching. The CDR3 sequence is CASSLPDSYNQPQHF. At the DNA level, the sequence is TGTGCCAGCAGTTTACCCGACAGCTACAATCAGCCCCAGCATTTT. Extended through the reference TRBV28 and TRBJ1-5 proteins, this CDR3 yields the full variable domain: DVKVTQSSRYLVKRTGEKVFLECVQDMDHENMFWYRQDPGLGLRLIYFSYDVKMKEKGDIPEGYSVSREKKERFSLILESASTNQTSMYLCASSLPDSYNQPQHFGDGTRLSIL.